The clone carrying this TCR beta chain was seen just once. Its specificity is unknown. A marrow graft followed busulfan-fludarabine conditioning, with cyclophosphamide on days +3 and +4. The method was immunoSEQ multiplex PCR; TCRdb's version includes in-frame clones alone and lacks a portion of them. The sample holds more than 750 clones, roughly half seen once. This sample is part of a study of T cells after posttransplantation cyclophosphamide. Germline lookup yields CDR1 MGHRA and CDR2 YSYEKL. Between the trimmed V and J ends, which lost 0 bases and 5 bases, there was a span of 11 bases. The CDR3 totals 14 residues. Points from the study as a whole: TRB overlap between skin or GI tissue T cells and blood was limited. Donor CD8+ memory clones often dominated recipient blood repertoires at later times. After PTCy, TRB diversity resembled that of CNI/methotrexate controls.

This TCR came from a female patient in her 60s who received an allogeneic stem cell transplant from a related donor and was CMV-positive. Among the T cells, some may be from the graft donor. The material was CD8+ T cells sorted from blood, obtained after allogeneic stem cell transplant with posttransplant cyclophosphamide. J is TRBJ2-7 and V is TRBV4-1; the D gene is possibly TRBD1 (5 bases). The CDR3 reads CASSQEGQWDEQYF. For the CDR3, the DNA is TGCGCCAGCAGCCAAGAAGGACAATGGGACGAGCAGTACTTC.